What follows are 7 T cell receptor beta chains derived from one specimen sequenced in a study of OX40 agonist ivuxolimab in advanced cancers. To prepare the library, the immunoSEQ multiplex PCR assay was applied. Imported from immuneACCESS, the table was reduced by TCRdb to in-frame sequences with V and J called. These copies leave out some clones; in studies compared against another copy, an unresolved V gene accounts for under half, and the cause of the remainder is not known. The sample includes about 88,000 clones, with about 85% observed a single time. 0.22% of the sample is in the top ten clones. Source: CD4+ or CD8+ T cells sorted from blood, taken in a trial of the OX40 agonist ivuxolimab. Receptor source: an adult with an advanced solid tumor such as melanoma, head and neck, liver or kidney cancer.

In DNA form, the CDR3 reads TGCGCCAGCAGCCAACTCTACAGGGGGCCCTACGAGCAGTACTTC. Its translation is CASSQLYRGPYEQYF. The chain carries TRBV4-3 and TRBJ2-7; 9 bases align to TRBD1. The CDR3 is 15 residues long. The germline gives CDR1 LGHNA, CDR2 YSLEER. Unmatched junction bases numbered 4, after V lost 2 bases and J lost 2 bases.

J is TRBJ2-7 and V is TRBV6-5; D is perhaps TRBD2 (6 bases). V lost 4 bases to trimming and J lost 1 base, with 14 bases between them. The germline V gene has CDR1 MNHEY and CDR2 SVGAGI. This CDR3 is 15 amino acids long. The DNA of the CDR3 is TGTGCCAGCAGTTTAAGGCGGGGCTCTTCCTACGAGCAGTACTTC. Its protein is CASSLRRGSSYEQYF.

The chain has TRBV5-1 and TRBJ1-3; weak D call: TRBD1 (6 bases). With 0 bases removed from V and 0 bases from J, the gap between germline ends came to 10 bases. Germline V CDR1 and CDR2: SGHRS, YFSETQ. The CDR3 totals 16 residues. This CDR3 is CASSLGYRASGNTIYF. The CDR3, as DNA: TGCGCCAGCAGCTTGGGATACAGGGCCTCTGGAAACACCATATATTTT.

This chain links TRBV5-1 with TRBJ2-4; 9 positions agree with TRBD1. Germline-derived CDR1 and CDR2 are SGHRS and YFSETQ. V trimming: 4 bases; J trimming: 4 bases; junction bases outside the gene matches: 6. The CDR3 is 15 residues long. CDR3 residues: CASSLETGGKNIQYF. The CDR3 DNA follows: TGCGCCAGCAGCCTGGAGACAGGGGGGAAAAACATTCAGTACTTC.

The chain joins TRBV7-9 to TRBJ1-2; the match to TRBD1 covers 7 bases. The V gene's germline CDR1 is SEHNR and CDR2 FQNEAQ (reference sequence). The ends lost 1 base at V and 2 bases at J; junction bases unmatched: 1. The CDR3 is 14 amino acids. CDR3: CASSLVGGNYGYTF. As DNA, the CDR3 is TGTGCCAGCAGCTTAGTAGGGGGCAACTATGGCTACACCTTC.

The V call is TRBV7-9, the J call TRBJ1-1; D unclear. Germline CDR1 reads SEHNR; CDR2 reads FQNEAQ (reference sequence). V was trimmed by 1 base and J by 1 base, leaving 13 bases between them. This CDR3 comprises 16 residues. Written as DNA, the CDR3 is TGTGCCAGCAGCTTAGAGGTTTGGTTACCGAACACTGAAGCTTTCTTT. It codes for CASSLEVWLPNTEAFF.

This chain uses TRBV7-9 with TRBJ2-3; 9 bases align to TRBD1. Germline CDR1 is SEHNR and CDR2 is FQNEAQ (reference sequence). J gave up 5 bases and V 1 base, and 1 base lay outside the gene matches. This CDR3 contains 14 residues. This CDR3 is CASSLGQGGDTQYF. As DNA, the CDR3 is TGTGCCAGCAGCTTAGGACAGGGGGGAGATACGCAGTATTTT.